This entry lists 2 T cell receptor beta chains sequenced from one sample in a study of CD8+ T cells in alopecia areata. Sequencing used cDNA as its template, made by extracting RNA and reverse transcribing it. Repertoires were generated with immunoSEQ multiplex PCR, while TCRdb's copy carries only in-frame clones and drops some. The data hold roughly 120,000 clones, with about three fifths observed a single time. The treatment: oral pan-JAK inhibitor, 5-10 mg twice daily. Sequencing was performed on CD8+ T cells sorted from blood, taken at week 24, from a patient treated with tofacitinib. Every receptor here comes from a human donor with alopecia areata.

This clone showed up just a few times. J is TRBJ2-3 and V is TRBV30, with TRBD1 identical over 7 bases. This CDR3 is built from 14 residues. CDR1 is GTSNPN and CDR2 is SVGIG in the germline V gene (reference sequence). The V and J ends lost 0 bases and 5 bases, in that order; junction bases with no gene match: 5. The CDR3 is CAWSVLQGVDTQYF. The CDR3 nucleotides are TGTGCCTGGAGTGTACTGCAGGGGGTAGATACGCAGTATTTT.

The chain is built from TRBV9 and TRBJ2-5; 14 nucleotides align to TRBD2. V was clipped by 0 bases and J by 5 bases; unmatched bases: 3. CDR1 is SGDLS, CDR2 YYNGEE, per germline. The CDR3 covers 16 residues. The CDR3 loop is CASSVGLAGGKETQYF. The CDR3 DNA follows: TGTGCCAGCAGCGTAGGACTAGCGGGGGGGAAGGAGACCCAGTACTTC.